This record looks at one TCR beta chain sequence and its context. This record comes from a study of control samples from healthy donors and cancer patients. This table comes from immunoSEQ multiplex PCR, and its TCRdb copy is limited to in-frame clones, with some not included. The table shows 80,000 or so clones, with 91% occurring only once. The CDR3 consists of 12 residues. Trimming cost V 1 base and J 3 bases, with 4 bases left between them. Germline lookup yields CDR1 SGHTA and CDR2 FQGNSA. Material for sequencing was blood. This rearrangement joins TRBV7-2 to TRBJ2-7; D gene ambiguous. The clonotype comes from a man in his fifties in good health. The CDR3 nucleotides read TGTGCCAGCAGCTTAGATGACTACGAGCAGTACTTC. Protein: CASSLDDYEQYF.